These 13 T cell receptor beta chains share one sample of origin, sequenced in a study of blood T cell repertoires in COVID-19 (dated by TCRdb to 2018 to 2021). The library came from the immunoSEQ multiplex PCR assay. Here the immuneACCESS table is served through TCRdb, limited to in-frame sequences with V and J called. Missing clones are a known gap in these copies; in checked studies unresolved V genes cover under half, and the rest lacks a known reason. This sample gives about 160,000 clones in total; roughly 74% of them show up just once. In total, the top ten clones hold about 15% of the sample. The sequenced material came from peripheral blood. All receptors derive from a woman older than 75 with acute or convalescent COVID-19.

The chain recombines TRBV30 with TRBJ1-5; TRBD1 aligns across 10 bases. Trimming cost V 1 base and J 7 bases; bases outside gene matches: 1. This CDR3 contains 13 residues. CDR1 and CDR2 from the germline V gene are GTSNPN and SVGIG (reference sequence). In nucleotides, the CDR3 is TGTGCCTGGAGTGGGACAGGGGGACAGCCCCAGCATTTT. Protein: CAWSGTGGQPQHF.

In its sample, this clone was seen once. The chain recombines TRBV11-2 with TRBJ1-3; perhaps TRBD1 as D (5 bases). The germline V gene encodes CDR1 SGHAT and CDR2 FQNNGV. With 1 base removed from V and 4 bases from J, the gap between germline ends came to 14 bases. The CDR3 contains 16 residues. In DNA form, the CDR3 reads TGTGCCAGCAGCTTAGTTCAGGGTGAAGGCGGAAACACCATATATTTT. Translation: CASSLVQGEGGNTIYF.

This chain uses TRBV5-1 with TRBJ1-1; 7 bases align to TRBD1. The CDR3 runs to 17 residues. Looked up from germline, CDR1 is SGHRS and CDR2 is YFSETQ. The V segment lost 1 base and the J segment 0 bases; nucleotides outside the gene matches: 9. The CDR3 reads CASSLTGDQRLNTEAFF. The CDR3 nucleotides read TGCGCCAGCAGCTTGACAGGGGACCAACGATTGAACACTGAAGCTTTCTTT.

This clone was counted a few times. CDR3 protein: CASRRSRGAGTEAFF. CDR3 sequence (DNA): TGTGCCAGCAGGAGATCCCGGGGGGCAGGCACTGAAGCTTTCTTT. V usage is TRBV27 and J usage is TRBJ1-1; D perhaps matches TRBD1 (6 bases). CDR1 is MNHEY and CDR2 is SMNVEV in the germline V gene (reference sequence). The CDR3 runs 15 residues. Trimming removed 6 bases at V and 4 bases at J, with 18 bases between.

This sequence joins TRBV28 and TRBJ1-2, with 8 bases that match TRBD1. The germline V gene encodes CDR1 MDHEN and CDR2 SYDVKM. This CDR3 contains 14 residues. The trim removed 2 bases at V and 8 bases at J, leaving 7 bases unmatched. CDR3 sequence (DNA): TGTGCCAGCAGTTTAGGGGCAGGGGGCAAGGGCTACACCTTC. Protein product: CASSLGAGGKGYTF.

The rearrangement links TRBV18 to TRBJ1-2, with D uncertain. Germline assignment: CDR1 KGHSH and CDR2 LQKENI. CDR3 length: 12 amino acids. Trimming pared 0 bases from V and 4 bases from J, leaving 3 bases between. The CDR3 nucleotides read TGTGCCAGCTCACCACCCGGCTATGGCTACACCTTC. Translated, it gives CASSPPGYGYTF.

This chain uses TRBV12-5 with TRBJ1-3, with D possibly being TRBD1 (5 bases). The germline V and J ends were trimmed by 3 bases and 0 bases, with 18 bases remaining between them. Germline assignment: CDR1 LGHNT and CDR2 FRNRAP. The CDR3 has 18 amino acids. CDR3 residues: CASGFRRGDSSSGNTIYF. CDR3 nucleotide sequence: TGTGCTAGTGGTTTTAGGCGGGGTGACAGTAGCTCTGGAAACACCATATATTTT.

As for this clone: Other DNA variants within this sample encode the same CDR3. The rearrangement links TRBV5-3 to TRBJ2-7; 11 positions match TRBD1. TRBV5-3 is annotated as an ORF whose role is uncertain. V was pared by 7 bases and J by 6 bases, with 9 bases of the junction left unmatched. The CDR3 is made up of 14 amino acids. CDR3 sequence (DNA): TGTGCCAGACGGGGGGACAGGGGGGCCTCCGAGCAGTACTTC. Its protein product is CARRGDRGASEQYF.

V gene TRBV12-3 or TRBV12-4 combines with J gene TRBJ1-3; D is undetermined. This CDR3 has 13 residues. The V gene lost 5 bases and the J gene lost 1 base, with 6 bases spanning the gap. Written as DNA, the CDR3 is TGTGCCAGCAGTCCAGATTCTGGAAACACCATATATTTT. Translation gives CASSPDSGNTIYF.

The chain uses TRBV19 and TRBJ2-3; 12 bases match TRBD1. The germline CDR1 and CDR2 sequences are LNHDA and SQIVND (reference sequence). CDR3 length equals 17 residues. J gave up 4 bases and V 5 bases, and 10 bases lay outside the gene matches. CDR3 in DNA: TGTGCCAGTAGTTACTCTACCGGGACAGGGGGCTCAGATACGCAGTATTTT. This codes for CASSYSTGTGGSDTQYF.

The CDR3 region has the DNA TGTGCCAGCAGCTTACATATAAACAGGGGGAAGGTGAACACTGAAGCTTTCTTT. Protein product: CASSLHINRGKVNTEAFF. The chain recombines TRBV7-2 with TRBJ1-1; 8 positions agree with TRBD1. Germline trimming cut 2 bases from V and 0 bases from J; bases unmatched to any gene: 11. Germline V gives CDR1 SGHTA, CDR2 FQGNSA. The CDR3 runs 18 residues.

The chain employs TRBV4-1 and TRBJ2-5, with 10 bases identical to TRBD2. CDR1 and CDR2 from the germline V gene are MGHRA and YSYEKL. The CDR3 consists of 16 residues. V lost 2 bases to trimming and J lost 4 bases; unmatched junction nucleotides: 7. The CDR3 spells CASSQSGTSVSETQYF. CDR3 DNA sequence: TGCGCCAGCAGCCAAAGCGGGACTAGCGTCTCAGAGACCCAGTACTTC.

V is TRBV19 and J is TRBJ1-2; 8 positions agree with TRBD1. The CDR3 runs to 15 residues. V lost 9 bases and J lost 3; bases outside the gene matches: 12. Germline-derived CDR1 and CDR2 are LNHDA and SQIVND (reference sequence). The CDR3 is CASRRTGTRDYGYTF. For the CDR3, the DNA is TGTGCCAGCCGGAGGACAGGGACCCGTGACTATGGCTACACCTTC.